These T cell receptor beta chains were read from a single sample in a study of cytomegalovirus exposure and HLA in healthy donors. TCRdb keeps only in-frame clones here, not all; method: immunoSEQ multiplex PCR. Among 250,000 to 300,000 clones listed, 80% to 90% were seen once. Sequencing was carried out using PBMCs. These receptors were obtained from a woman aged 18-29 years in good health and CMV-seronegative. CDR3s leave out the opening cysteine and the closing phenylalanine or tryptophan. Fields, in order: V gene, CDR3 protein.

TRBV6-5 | ASSYDRSGNTEAF
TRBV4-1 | ASSQPTGGNTIY
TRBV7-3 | ASSLMGGAYEQY
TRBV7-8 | ASSPGAGGPGDTQY
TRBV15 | ATSRGATENYEQY
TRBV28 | ASSFGTGRAYGYT
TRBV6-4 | ASSQDRDSGYT
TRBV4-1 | ASSPGQARTYEQY
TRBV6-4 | ASSDGTGGNQPQH
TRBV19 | ASLPGTGSGNTIY
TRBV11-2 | ASSLDTHSRYGYT
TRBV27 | ASSLAPTGGYDEQY
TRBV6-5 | ASSSYLVSYEQY
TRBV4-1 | ASSQSDSFLHT
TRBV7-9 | ASSLVGGGRSTEAF
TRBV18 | ASSPDGRSYGYT
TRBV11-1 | ASSLVYPSVEQY
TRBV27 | ASSGDYYGYT
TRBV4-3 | ASSQADRAEQY
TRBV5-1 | ASSLVEWTGGTF
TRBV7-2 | ASSRGPADSNQPQH
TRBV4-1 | ASSQRELGANVLT
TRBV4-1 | ASSPFGRENYGYT
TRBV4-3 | ASSQLGIEGDTQY
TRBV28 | ASSLQREEETQY
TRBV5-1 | ASSPLPAGGLYEQY
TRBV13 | ASSLGLGTGTNTGELF
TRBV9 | ASSVPSGGNEQF
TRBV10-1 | ASSLTSTGGQTQY